This entry concerns a single T cell receptor (beta chain). In this sample, this clone turned up a few times. Its antigen is currently not known. No much larger clonotype is one base removed from it; base qualities were not supplied. The immunoSEQ Assay, a bias-controlled multiplex PCR, was used to amplify TCRbeta CDR3 regions from genomic DNA. Turning to the authors' computational methods: The number of nucleated cells in each sample was estimated by amplification of reference gene primers within the assay. To quantify the absolute abundance of each unique TCRbeta CDR3 rearrangement, sequence reads were collapsed and filtered. For each sample, productive Simpson clonality was calculated as the square root of Simpson's diversity index over productive rearrangements. In its TCRdb copy, this immuneACCESS table keeps in-frame sequences only and misses some clones. Where compared with another copy, unresolved V genes explain less than half of these, and the others have no known cause. The V and J calls and the clone size are those of that table, but D and trimming were determined from the DNA. The sample table shows approximately 290,000 clones, and 75% to 90% are seen once. 0.7% to 0.9% of the sample is held by the ten biggest clonotypes.

This entry is derived from a study of blood T cell repertoires in COVID-19 (dated by TCRdb to about 2020). Concerning the study at large: The collaborator samples originated in the United States, Italy and Spain and spanned the acute and convalescent phases of COVID-19. The prospective study material was composed of cDNA or gDNA derived from T cells, B-cell-depleted T cells, or PBMCs. Subjects who had been exposed to COVID-19, were actively infected with it, or had recovered from it provided the deeply sampled blood TCRbeta repertoires that made up the dataset. The repertoires were released in a freely available public database intended as a resource for research on the immune response to SARS-CoV-2. Samples were obtained from the ongoing ImmuneRACE study (first 160 participants) and from some 1,200 subjects provided by 6 global collaborators. Sample metadata almost always included a de-identified subject ID, COVID-19 status, age in years and sex. Where available, HLA class I and class II types were taken from metadata supplied by the sample provider and were not determined by assay-based typing. Broad study findings and their caveats: The amount of clinical and demographic metadata varied by source and participant and was provided uncurated.

The CDR3 numbers 16 residues from cysteine through phenylalanine. Just CDR3 DNA is preserved here, 48 bases in frame from base 1. CDR1 is given as LNHNV and CDR2 as YYDKDF, both from the germline V gene (reference sequence). V and J are truncated by 6 bases and 0 bases respectively, leaving an intervening sequence of 15 bases. Each collaborating institution followed its own protocols to collect whole blood in K2EDTA tubes. For TCRbeta analysis, collaborator samples were shipped as frozen whole blood, as isolated PBMCs, or as DNA extracted from either sample type. Recombination joined TRBV15 with TRBJ1-5; too little of a D gene remains to name it. Sequences were obtained from peripheral blood. The receptor was derived from a man aged 30 to 39 with acute or convalescent COVID-19. The CDR3 amino acid sequence is: CATRGTPEYSNQPQHF. In nucleotides, the sequence is TGTGCCACCAGAGGAACGCCGGAGTATAGCAATCAGCCCCAGCATTTT.